The entry below describes one TCR beta chain. These data originate in a study of T cell repertoires in cytomegalovirus infection. TCRdb analysed the reads with MiXCR anew, one entry per CDR3 protein. The sample records hundreds of thousands of distinct CDR3 sequences, about 23% being singletons. The CDR3 runs 12 residues. Losses at the gene ends were 4 bases for V and 9 bases for J; bases not matched to a gene: 6. Germline V gene data show CDR1 as SGHTA and CDR2 as FQGTGA. This TCR was sampled from a human donor in good health (CMV status not recorded). Some clones in this sample may be carry-over from other donors' samples. Sequences were obtained from CD8+ T cells from PBMCs. This sequence joins TRBV7-3 and TRBJ2-7; 7 nucleotides align to TRBD1. In nucleotides, the CDR3 is TGTGCCAGCAGCTCTCTAGGGGGCCGGCAGTACTTC. Amino acid sequence: CASSSLGGRQYF.